A selection of T cell receptor beta chains follows, all from one sample in a study of technical replicates of blood from a handful of donors. Assay: immunoSEQ multiplex PCR; the TCRdb copy retains only in-frame clones and omits some. The repertoire includes roughly 80,000 clones, roughly 93% of them detected once, and under 0.3% sits in the top ten. The material sequenced was T cells isolated from PBMCs. The receptors originated from a human donor in good health. Each CDR3 is given with its conserved first and last residue. The D gene is left open where the match is weak. The size field is filled for only some rows; it gives once, few, many or a size class.

D gene	clone size	V gene	J gene	CDR3 protein	CDR3 DNA
.	.	TRBV4-1	TRBJ2-1	CASSQDGASEQFF	TGCGCCAGCAGCCAAGATGGAGCCTCTGAGCAGTTCTTC
TRBD1	.	TRBV19	TRBJ1-2	CASRLPGQGVGYTF	TGTGCCAGTAGACTCCCGGGACAGGGTGTTGGCTACACCTTC
.	once	TRBV11-3	TRBJ2-5	CASSEIQGSQETQYF	TGTGCCAGCAGCGAGATACAGGGATCCCAAGAGACCCAGTACTTC
.	.	TRBV6-1	TRBJ2-5	CASSEALSGGETQYF	TGTGCCAGCAGTGAAGCGCTGTCCGGGGGTGAGACCCAGTACTTC
.	.	TRBV6-4	TRBJ1-2	CASSERGAGYGYTF	TGTGCCAGCAGTGAGCGCGGGGCGGGCTATGGCTACACCTTC
TRBD2	.	TRBV4-1	TRBJ2-1	CASSQGTSGDRYNEQFF	TGCGCCAGCAGCCAGGGGACTAGCGGGGACCGATACAATGAGCAGTTCTTC
TRBD1	.	TRBV11-2	TRBJ1-1	CASSSRKKTGGPTEAFF	TGTGCCAGCAGCTCCCGAAAGAAGACAGGGGGTCCCACTGAAGCTTTCTTT
.	.	TRBV6-5	TRBJ1-2	CASSYGGGATGYTF	TGTGCCAGCAGTTACGGGGGGGGCGCGACTGGCTACACCTTC
TRBD2	.	TRBV9	TRBJ2-3	CASSVASRGTSSTDTQYF	TGTGCCAGCAGCGTAGCCTCTCGGGGGACTAGCAGCACAGATACGCAGTATTTT
.	.	TRBV19	TRBJ2-1	CASSIGPASFRGIYNEQFF	TGTGCCAGTAGTATCGGCCCAGCGAGTTTTAGGGGAATTTACAATGAGCAGTTCTTC
TRBD2	.	TRBV4-1	TRBJ2-3	CASSQDPASGQPSDTQYF	TGCGCCAGCAGCCAAGATCCGGCTAGCGGTCAACCATCAGATACGCAGTATTTT
.	.	TRBV28	TRBJ1-4	CASRDNGGGDEKLFF	TGTGCCAGCAGGGATAATGGGGGAGGGGATGAAAAACTGTTTTTT
TRBD2	.	TRBV7-7	TRBJ2-1	CASSPRLAGGGNEQFF	TGTGCTAGCAGCCCTAGGCTAGCGGGGGGGGGCAATGAGCAGTTCTTC
.	.	TRBV5-5	TRBJ2-7	CASRPLAGRDEQYF	TGTGCCAGCAGACCACTAGCTGGCCGGGACGAGCAGTACTTC
.	.	TRBV29-1	TRBJ2-6	CSVDSQTGANVLTF	TGCAGCGTTGACAGTCAAACTGGGGCCAACGTCCTGACTTTC
.	.	TRBV5-1	TRBJ2-1	CASSEPEGGPGNEQFF	TGCGCCAGCAGCGAACCTGAGGGGGGGCCTGGCAATGAGCAGTTCTTC
.	.	TRBV6-6	TRBJ1-1	CASSYSNSFNTEAFF	TGTGCCAGCAGTTACTCGAACAGCTTCAACACTGAAGCTTTCTTT
.	few	TRBV9	TRBJ1-1	CASSVGRGGGNTEAFF	TGTGCCAGCAGCGTAGGCCGGGGGGGTGGAAACACTGAAGCTTTCTTT
.	few	TRBV19	TRBJ1-1	CASQWGVEAFF	TGTGCCTCCCAGTGGGGAGTGGAAGCTTTCTTT
TRBD1	.	TRBV9	TRBJ1-2	CASSADRAIRYGYTF	TGTGCCAGCAGCGCGGACAGGGCGATAAGATATGGCTACACCTTC
.	.	TRBV10-3	TRBJ1-4	CATARGSTNEKLFF	TGTGCCACCGCCAGGGGTTCGACTAATGAAAAACTGTTTTTT
.	.	TRBV2	TRBJ1-1	CASSTGPKAQLNTEAFF	TGTGCCAGCAGCACAGGGCCCAAGGCCCAATTGAACACTGAAGCTTTCTTT
.	.	TRBV19	TRBJ1-2	CASTPEGSLLNYGYTF	TGTGCCAGTACCCCAGAGGGAAGCCTCCTTAACTATGGCTACACCTTC
.	.	TRBV29-1	TRBJ2-1	CSVSSYNEQFF	TGCAGCGTGAGCTCCTACAATGAGCAGTTCTTC
TRBD2	.	TRBV10-2	TRBJ2-7	CASGTTAEQYF	TGCGCCAGCGGGACTACCGCCGAGCAGTACTTC
.	.	TRBV21-1	TRBJ2-7	CASSKKTPGTSGRSHEQYF	TGTGCCAGCAGCAAAAAAACCCCCGGGACTAGCGGGAGGTCCCACGAGCAGTACTTC
.	.	TRBV15	TRBJ1-6	CATSREVGRDNSPLHF	TGTGCCACCAGCAGAGAGGTAGGGAGGGATAATTCACCCCTCCACTTT
.	.	TRBV6-6	TRBJ2-1	CASSRVVTDEQFF	TGTGCCAGCAGCCGAGTTGTTACCGATGAGCAGTTCTTC
.	.	TRBV11-2	TRBJ1-5	CASSYDGQSNQPQHF	TGTGCCAGCAGCTACGACGGACAGAGCAATCAGCCCCAGCATTTT
TRBD2	.	TRBV4-1	TRBJ2-3	CASSQGTSGPDTQYF	TGCGCCAGCAGCCAAGGGACTAGCGGGCCAGATACGCAGTATTTT
TRBD1	.	TRBV6-1	TRBJ2-3	CASSEHTGDGTQYF	TGTGCCAGCAGTGAACATACAGGGGATGGTACGCAGTATTTT
TRBD1	.	TRBV27	TRBJ1-1	CASSFQGAGEAFF	TGTGCCAGCAGTTTCCAGGGGGCCGGTGAAGCTTTCTTT